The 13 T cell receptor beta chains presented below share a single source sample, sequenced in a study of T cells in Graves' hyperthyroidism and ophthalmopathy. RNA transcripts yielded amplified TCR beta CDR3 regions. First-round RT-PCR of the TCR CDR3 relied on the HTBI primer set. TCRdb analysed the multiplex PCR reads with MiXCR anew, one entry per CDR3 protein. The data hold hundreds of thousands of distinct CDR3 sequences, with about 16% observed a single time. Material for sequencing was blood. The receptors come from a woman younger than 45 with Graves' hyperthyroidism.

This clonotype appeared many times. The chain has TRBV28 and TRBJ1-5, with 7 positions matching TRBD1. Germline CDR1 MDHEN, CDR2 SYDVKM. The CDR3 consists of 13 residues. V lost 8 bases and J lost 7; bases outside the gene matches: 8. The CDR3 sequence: CASETGVGQPQHF. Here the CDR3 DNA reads TGTGCCAGCGAAACAGGGGTCGGCCAGCCCCAGCATTTT.

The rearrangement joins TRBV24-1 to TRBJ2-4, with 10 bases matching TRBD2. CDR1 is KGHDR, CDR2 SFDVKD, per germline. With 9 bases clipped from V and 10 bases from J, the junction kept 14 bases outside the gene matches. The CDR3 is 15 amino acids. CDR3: CATPAWGPTSGIQYF. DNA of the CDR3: TGTGCCACCCCCGCGTGGGGCCCGACTAGCGGGATTCAGTACTTC.

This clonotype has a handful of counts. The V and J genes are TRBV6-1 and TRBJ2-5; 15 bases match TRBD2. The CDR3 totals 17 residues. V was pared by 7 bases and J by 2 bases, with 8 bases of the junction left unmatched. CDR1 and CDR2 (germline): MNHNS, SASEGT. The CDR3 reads CASTGTSGRPLQETQYF. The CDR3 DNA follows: TGTGCCAGCACCGGGACTAGCGGGAGGCCCCTACAAGAGACCCAGTACTTC.

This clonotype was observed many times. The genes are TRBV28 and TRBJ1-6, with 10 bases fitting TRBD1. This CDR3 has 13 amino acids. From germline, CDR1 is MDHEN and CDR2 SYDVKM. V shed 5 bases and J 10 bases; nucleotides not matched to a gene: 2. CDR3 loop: CASSRDRGSPLHF. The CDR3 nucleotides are TGTGCCAGCAGTCGGGACAGGGGATCACCCCTCCACTTT.

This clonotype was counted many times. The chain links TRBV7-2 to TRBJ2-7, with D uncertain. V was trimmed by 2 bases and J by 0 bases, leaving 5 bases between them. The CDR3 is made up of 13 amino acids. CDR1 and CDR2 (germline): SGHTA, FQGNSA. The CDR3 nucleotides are TGTGCCAGCAGCTTACGGTACTCCTACGAGCAGTACTTC. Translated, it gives CASSLRYSYEQYF.

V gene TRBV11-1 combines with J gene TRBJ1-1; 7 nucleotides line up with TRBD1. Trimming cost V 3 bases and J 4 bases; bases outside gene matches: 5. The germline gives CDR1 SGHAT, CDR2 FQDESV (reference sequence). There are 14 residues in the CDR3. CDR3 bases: TGTGCCAGCAGCTTGAGCAGGGGGGCCACTGAAGCTTTCTTT. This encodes CASSLSRGATEAFF.

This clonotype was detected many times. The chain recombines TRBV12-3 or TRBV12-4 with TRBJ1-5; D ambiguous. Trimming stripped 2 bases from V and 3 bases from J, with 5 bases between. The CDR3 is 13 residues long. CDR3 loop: CASSLLDNQPQHF. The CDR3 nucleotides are TGTGCCAGCAGTTTATTGGACAATCAGCCCCAGCATTTT.

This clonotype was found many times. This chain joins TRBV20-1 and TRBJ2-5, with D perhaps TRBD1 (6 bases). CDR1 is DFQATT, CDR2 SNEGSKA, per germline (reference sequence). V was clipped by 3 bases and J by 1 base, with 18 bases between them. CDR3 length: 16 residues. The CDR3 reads CSARDPQQGPQETQYF. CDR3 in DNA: TGCAGTGCTAGGGACCCCCAACAGGGTCCCCAAGAGACCCAGTACTTC.

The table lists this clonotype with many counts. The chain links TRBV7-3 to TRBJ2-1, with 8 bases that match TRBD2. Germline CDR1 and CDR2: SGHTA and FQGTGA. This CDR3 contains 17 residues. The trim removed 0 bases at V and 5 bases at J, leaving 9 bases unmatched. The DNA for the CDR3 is TGTGCCAGCAGCTTAACGGGCGCGGGAGGATGGAACAATGAGCAGTTCTTC. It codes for CASSLTGAGGWNNEQFF.

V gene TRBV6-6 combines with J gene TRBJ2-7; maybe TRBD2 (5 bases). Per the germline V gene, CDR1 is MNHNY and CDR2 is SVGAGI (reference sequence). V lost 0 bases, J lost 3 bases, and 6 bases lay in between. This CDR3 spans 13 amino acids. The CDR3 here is CASSYSGNYEQYF. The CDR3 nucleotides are TGTGCCAGCAGTTACTCCGGGAACTACGAGCAGTACTTC.

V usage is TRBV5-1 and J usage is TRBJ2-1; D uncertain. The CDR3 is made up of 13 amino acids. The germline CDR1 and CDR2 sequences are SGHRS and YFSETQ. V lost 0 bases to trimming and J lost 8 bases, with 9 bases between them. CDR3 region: CASSLEFAYEQFF. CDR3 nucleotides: TGCGCCAGCAGCTTGGAGTTCGCATATGAGCAGTTCTTC.

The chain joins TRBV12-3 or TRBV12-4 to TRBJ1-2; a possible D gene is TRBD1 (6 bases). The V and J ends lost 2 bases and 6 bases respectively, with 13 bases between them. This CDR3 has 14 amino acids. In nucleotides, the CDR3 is TGTGCCAGCAGTTTAAGGGGGAAATTCGATGGCTACACCTTC. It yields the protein CASSLRGKFDGYTF.

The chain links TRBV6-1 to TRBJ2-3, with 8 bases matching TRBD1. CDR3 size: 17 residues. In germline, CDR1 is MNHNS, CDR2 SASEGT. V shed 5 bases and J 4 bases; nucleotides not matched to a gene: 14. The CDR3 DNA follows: TGTGCCAGCAGTACTATAGGACAGGGTGAATGGCCAGATACGCAGTATTTT. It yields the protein CASSTIGQGEWPDTQYF.